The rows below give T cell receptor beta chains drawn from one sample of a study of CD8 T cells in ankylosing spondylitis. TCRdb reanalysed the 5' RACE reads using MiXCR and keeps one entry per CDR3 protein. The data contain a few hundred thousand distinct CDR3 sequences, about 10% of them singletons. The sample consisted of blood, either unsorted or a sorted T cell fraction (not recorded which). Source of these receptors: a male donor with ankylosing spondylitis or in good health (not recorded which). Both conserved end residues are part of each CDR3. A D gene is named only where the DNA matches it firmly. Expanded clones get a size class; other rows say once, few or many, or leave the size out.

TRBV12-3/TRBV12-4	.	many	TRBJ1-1	TGTGCCAGCAGTACCCCAGATACTGAAGCTTTCTTT	CASSTPDTEAFF
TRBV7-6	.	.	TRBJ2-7	TGTGCCAGCGCCAGGGGGGCACCTTACGAGCAGTACTTC	CASARGAPYEQYF
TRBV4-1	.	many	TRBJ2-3	TGCGCCAGCAGCCAAGAGGGTGGTAGGACAGATACGCAGTATTTT	CASSQEGGRTDTQYF
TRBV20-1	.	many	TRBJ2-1	TGCAGTGCTATGCTGGGGGGACCCAATGAGCAGTTCTTC	CSAMLGGPNEQFF
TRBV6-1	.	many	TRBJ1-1	TGTGCCAGCAGTCCAGTCGGGGTGATGAACACTGAAGCTTTCTTT	CASSPVGVMNTEAFF
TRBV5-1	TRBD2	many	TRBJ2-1	TGCGCCAGCAGCTTGGCCTCTAGCGGGGGGGCCCGAGAGCAGTTCTTC	CASSLASSGGAREQFF
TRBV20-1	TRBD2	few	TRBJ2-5	TGCAGTGCTCGTCCGGGACTAGCGGGGGGGCACGAGACCCAGTACTTC	CSARPGLAGGHETQYF
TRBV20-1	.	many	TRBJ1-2	TGCAGTGCTAGAGAGTCCAGGAACTATGGCTACACCTTC	CSARESRNYGYTF
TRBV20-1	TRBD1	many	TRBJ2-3	TGCAGTGCTAGTGAAGGGGGCGCCTGGGCAGATACGCAGTATTTT	CSASEGGAWADTQYF
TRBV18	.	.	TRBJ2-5	TGTGCCAGCTCACCAGGGATGGGAGAGACCCAGTACTTC	CASSPGMGETQYF
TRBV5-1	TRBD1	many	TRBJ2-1	TGCGCCAGCAGCCCCGGGACAGGGGGACCCTACAATGAGCAGTTCTTC	CASSPGTGGPYNEQFF
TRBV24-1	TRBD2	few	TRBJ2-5	TGTGCCACCAGTGAGCGCTGGACTAGCGGCACCCAAGAGACCCAGTACTTC	CATSERWTSGTQETQYF
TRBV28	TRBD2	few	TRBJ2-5	TGTGCCAGCAGTTTAAAGCGGGGGAACTTCCAAGAGACCCAGTACTTC	CASSLKRGNFQETQYF
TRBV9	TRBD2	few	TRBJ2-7	TGTGCCAGCAGCGTAACCCCGGGGGGGGGATCCTACGAGCAGTACTTC	CASSVTPGGGSYEQYF
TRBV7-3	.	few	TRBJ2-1	TGTGCCAGCAGCCGGGACTCCCGATCGAATGAGCAGTTCTTC	CASSRDSRSNEQFF
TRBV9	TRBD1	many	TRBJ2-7	TGTGCCAGCAGCACCGGGACAGGTTCCTACGAGCAGTACTTC	CASSTGTGSYEQYF
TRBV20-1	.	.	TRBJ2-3	TGCAGTGCTAGACCCCCAGGGCGGATCACAGATACGCAGTATTTT	CSARPPGRITDTQYF
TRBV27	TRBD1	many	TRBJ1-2	TGTGCCAGCAGTTTACTCACAGGGGGCTATGGCTACACCTTC	CASSLLTGGYGYTF
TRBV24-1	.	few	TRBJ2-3	TGTGCCACCAGTGATTTGAGGCTAGCAGGGGCAAATACGCAGTATTTT	CATSDLRLAGANTQYF
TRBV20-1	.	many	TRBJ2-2	TGCAGTGCCCCCGACTGGGGAGAAAACACCGGGGAGCTGTTTTTT	CSAPDWGENTGELFF
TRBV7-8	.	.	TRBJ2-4	TGTGCCAGCGGGACCCAAAACATTCAGTACTTC	CASGTQNIQYF
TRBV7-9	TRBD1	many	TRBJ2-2	TGTGCCAGCGGTTTGCTAGGGACAGTAGTCACCGGGGAGCTGTTTTTT	CASGLLGTVVTGELFF
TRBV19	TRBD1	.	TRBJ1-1	TGTGCCAGTAGTTCGGGACAGGTTTTAACTGAAGCTTTCTTT	CASSSGQVLTEAFF
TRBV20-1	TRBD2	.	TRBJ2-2	TGCAGTGCTAGTCTCTCGCGACTAGCGGTGACTTCGAACACCGGGGAGCTGTTTTTT	CSASLSRLAVTSNTGELFF
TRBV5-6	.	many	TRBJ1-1	TGTGCCAGCAGCCTAAGGGCGTGGACAGATTGGTTCTTT	CASSLRAWTDWFF
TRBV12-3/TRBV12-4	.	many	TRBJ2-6	TGTGCCAGCAGTCCGCGGTACTCTGGGGCCAACGTCCTGACTTTC	CASSPRYSGANVLTF
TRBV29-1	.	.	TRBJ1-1	TGCAGTGTCACAGGCGGGAGTCCTGAAGCTTTCTTT	CSVTGGSPEAFF
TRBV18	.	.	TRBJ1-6	TGTGCCAGCTCTCCATCACAGAGCTCCTATAATTCACCCCTCCACTTT	CASSPSQSSYNSPLHF
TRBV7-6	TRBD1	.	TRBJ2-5	TGTGCCAGCAGCTCAACCGGGACAGGGGTTGGAGAGACCCAGTACTTC	CASSSTGTGVGETQYF
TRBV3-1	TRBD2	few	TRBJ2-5	TGTGCCAGCAGCCAAAGGAGCGGGGGGGCAGTTGAGACCCAGTACTTC	CASSQRSGGAVETQYF
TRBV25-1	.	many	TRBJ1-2	TGTGCCAGCAGTGAATTTGGGCAGAGTAATGGCTACACCTTC	CASSEFGQSNGYTF
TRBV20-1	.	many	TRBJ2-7	TGCAGTGCTAGGAGACAAATATCCTACGAGCAGTACTTC	CSARRQISYEQYF
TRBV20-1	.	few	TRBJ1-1	TGCAGTGCTCCCCAGGAGGGGAGGACGAACACTGAAGCTTTCTTT	CSAPQEGRTNTEAFF
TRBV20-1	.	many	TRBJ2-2	TGCAGTGCTAGAAGGGCGCCCACCGGGGAGCTGTTTTTT	CSARRAPTGELFF
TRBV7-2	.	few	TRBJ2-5	TGTGCCAGCAGCTTAAGTGGCCTTGGCAGCGGCCAAGAGACCCAGTACTTC	CASSLSGLGSGQETQYF
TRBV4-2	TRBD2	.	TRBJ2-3	TGTGCCAGCAGCCAAGGAGAAGCGGGGGGCTTTAAGGCAGATACGCAGTATTTT	CASSQGEAGGFKADTQYF
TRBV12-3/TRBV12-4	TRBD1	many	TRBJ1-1	TGTGCCAGCAGTCCCGCCCAAGGGGGCACCACTGAAGCTTTCTTT	CASSPAQGGTTEAFF
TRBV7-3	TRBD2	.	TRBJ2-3	TGTGCCAGCAGCCCCGGGGGGGTAGGAAGCACAGATACGCAGTATTTT	CASSPGGVGSTDTQYF
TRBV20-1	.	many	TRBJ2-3	TGCAGTGCTAGCGTCGTGGGAGCAGATACGCAGTATTTT	CSASVVGADTQYF
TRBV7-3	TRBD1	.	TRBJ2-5	TGTGCCAGCAGCTTGACAGGGAAGGGGGAGACCCAGTACTTC	CASSLTGKGETQYF
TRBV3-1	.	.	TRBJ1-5	TGTGCCAGCAGCCCAGCAGACAGGCCCAGTAAGCAATCAGGGTCCCAGCATTTT	CASSPADRPSKQSGSQHF
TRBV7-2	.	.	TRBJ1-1	TGTGCCAGCAGCTTAGTATCCCGGGCAGTGGCTTTCTTT	CASSLVSRAVAFF
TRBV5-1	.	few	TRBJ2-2	TGCGCCAGCAGAACAGGGTTGGACACCGGGGAGCTGTTTTTT	CASRTGLDTGELFF